This T cell receptor beta chain was captured in a study of blood T cell repertoires in COVID-19. At the level of the study: Sites in the United States, Italy and Spain provided acute and convalescent COVID-19 samples. From T cells, B-cell-depleted T cells, or PBMCs came the material, which was cDNA or gDNA.

Source study methods: Estimates of nucleated cell counts were drawn from the amplification of reference gene primers. The assay was immunoSEQ multiplex PCR, and TCRdb's table has in-frame clones only and misses some. V and J calls plus clone size are reproduced from that table; the DNA served to infer D and trimming. The data contain fewer than 350,000 clones, approximately 87% of them singletons. Seattle-derived patients entered the study during active infection and were followed longitudinally. The CDR3 runs to 14 residues. V trimming: 5 bases; J trimming: 7 bases; junction bases outside the gene matches: 10. The germline gives CDR1 SGHNT, CDR2 YENEEA.

The source of this sequence is a woman aged 25 to 39 with COVID-19, enrolled during active disease. The chain joins TRBV11-3 to TRBJ2-5; 7 nucleotides agree with TRBD1. The sequenced material came from peripheral blood. The CDR3 bases are TGTGCCAGCAGCAAGGGGACAGAAGAGCTGACCCAGTACTTC. It is translated as CASSKGTEELTQYF.